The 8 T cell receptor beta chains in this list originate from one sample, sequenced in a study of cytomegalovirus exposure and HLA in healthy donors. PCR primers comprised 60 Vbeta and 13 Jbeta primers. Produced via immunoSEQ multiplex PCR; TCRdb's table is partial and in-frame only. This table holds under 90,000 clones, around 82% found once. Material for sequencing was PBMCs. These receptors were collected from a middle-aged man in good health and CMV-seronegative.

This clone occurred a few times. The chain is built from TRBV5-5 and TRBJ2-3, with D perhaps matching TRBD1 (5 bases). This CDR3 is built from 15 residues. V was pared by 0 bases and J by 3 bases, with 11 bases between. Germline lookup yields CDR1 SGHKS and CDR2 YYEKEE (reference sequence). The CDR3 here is CASSLGRVGTDTQYF. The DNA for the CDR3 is TGTGCCAGCAGCTTGGGCAGGGTTGGGACAGATACGCAGTATTTT.

In nucleotides, the CDR3 is TGTGCCAGCAGCTTGCGGGTAGGGCGGGGAAAGGCCTACAATGAGCAGTTCTTC. Encoded protein: CASSLRVGRGKAYNEQFF. J is TRBJ2-1 and V is TRBV5-6; tentative D call: TRBD2 (6 bases). Trimming took 1 base from V and 2 from J, leaving 19 bases between them. Per germline, CDR1 SGHDT and CDR2 YYEEEE. The CDR3 length is 18 residues.

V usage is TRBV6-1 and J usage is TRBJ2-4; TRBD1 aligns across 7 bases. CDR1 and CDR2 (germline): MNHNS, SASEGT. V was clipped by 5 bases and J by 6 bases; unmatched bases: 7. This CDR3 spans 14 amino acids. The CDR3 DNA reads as TGTGCCAGCAGTCCAGACAGGGAGCGAAACATTCAGTACTTC. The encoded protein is CASSPDRERNIQYF.

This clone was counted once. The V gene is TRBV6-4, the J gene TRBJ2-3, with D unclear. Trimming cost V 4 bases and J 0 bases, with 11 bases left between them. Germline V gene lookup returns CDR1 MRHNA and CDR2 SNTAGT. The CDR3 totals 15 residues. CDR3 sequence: CASSVERTSTDTQYF. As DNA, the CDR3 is TGTGCCAGCAGTGTTGAGCGCACTAGCACAGATACGCAGTATTTT.

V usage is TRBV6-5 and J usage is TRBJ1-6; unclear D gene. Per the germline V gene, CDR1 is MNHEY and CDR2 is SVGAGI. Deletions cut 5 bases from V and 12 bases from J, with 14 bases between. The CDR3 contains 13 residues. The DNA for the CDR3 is TGTGCCAGCAGTGGCTCCAACGGGAGACCCCTCCACTTT. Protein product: CASSGSNGRPLHF.

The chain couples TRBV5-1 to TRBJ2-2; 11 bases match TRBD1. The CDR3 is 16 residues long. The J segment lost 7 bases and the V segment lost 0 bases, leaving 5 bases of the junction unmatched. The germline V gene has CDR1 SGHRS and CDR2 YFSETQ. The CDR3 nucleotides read TGCGCCAGCAGCTTGGTCGGGACAGGGGGATTCGGGGAGCTGTTTTTT. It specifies CASSLVGTGGFGELFF.

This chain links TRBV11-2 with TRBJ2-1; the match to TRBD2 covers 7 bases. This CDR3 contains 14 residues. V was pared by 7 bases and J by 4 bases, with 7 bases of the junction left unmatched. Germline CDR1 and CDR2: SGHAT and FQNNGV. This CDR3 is CASNLIAGYNEQFF. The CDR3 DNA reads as TGTGCCAGCAACCTGATAGCGGGTTACAATGAGCAGTTCTTC.

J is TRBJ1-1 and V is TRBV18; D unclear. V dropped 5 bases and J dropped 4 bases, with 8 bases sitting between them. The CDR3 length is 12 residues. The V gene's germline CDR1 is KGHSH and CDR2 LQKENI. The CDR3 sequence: CASSAEGTEAFF. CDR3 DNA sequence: TGTGCCAGCTCAGCGGAGGGCACTGAAGCTTTCTTT.